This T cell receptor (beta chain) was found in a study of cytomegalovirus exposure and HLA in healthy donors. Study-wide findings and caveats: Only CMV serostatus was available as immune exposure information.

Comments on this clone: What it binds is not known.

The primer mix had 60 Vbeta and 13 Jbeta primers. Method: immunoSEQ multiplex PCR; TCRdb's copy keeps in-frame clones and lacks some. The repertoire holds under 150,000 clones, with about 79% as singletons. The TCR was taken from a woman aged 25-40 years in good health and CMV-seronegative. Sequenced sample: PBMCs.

CDR3 region: CASSLQRSEKLFF. CDR3 coding DNA: TGTGCCAGCAGCTTACAAAGGAGTGAAAAACTGTTTTTT. The chain carries TRBV14 and TRBJ1-4; D not certain. Looked up from germline, CDR1 is SGHDN and CDR2 is FVKESK. V was clipped by 5 bases and J by 7 bases, with 11 bases between them. This CDR3 is built from 13 residues.